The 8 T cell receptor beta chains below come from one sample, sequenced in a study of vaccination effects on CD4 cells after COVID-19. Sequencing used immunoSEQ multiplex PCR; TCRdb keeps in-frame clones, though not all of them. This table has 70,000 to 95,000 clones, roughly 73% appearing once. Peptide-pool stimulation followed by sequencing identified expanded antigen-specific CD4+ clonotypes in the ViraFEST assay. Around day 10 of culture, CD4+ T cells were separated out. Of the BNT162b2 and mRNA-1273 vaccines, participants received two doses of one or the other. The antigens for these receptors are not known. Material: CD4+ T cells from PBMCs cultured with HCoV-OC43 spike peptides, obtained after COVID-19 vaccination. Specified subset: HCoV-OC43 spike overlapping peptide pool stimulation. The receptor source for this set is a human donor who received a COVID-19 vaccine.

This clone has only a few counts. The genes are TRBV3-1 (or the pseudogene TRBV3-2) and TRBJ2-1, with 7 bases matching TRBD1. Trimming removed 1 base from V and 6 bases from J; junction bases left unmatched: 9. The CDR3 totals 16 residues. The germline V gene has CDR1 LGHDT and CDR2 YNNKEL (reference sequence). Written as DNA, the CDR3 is TGTGCCAGCAGCCAAGTTGGTAGGGGGCCTTTCAATGAGCAGTTCTTC. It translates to CASSQVGRGPFNEQFF.

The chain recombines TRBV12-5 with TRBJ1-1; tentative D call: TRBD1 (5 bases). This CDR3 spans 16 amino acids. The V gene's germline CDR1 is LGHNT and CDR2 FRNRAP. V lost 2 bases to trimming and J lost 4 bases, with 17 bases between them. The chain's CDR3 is CASGLSRGGSGTEAFF. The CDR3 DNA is TGTGCTAGTGGTTTGTCACGGGGGGGTTCGGGCACTGAAGCTTTCTTT.

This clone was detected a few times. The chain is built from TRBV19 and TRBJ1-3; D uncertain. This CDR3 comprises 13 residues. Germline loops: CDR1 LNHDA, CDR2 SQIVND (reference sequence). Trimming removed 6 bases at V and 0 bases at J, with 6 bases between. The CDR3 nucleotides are TGTGCCAGTAGGATATCCTCTGGAAACACCATATATTTT. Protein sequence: CASRISSGNTIYF.

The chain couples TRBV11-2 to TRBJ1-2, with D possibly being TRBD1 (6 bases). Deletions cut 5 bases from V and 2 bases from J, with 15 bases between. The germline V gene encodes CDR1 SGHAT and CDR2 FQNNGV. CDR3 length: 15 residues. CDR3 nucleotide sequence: TGTGCCAGCAGCCTTACAGGGTCCATGAACTATGGCTACACCTTC. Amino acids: CASSLTGSMNYGYTF.

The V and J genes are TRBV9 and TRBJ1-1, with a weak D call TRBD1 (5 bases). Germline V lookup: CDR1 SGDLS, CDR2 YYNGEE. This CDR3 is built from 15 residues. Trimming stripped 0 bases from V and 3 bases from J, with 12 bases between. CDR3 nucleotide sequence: TGTGCCAGCAGCGTAGAAGGGGCCCGGGACACTGAAGCTTTCTTT. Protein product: CASSVEGARDTEAFF. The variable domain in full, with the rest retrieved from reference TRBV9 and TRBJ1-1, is DSGVTQTPKHLITATGQRVTLRCSPRSGDLSVYWYQQSLDQGLQFLIQYYNGEERAKGNILERFSAQQFPDLHSELNLSSLELGDSALYFCASSVEGARDTEAFFGQGTRLTVV.

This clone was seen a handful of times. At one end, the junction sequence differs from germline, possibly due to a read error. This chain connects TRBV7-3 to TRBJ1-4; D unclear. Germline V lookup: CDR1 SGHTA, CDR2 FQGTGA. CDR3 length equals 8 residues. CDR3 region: CASSLGLF. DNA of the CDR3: TGTGCCAGCAGCTTAGGGCTTTTT.

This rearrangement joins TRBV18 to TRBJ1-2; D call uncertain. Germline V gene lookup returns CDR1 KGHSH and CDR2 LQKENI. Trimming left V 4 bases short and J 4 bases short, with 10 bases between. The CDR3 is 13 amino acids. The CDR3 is CASSQAGSYGYTF. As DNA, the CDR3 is TGTGCCAGCTCACAGGCCGGCAGCTATGGCTACACCTTC.

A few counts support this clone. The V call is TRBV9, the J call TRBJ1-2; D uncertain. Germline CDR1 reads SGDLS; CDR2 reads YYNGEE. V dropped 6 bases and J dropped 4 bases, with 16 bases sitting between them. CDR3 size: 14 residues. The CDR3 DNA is TGTGCCAGCACCCCGTCTGAAGGCCTCTATGGCTACACCTTC. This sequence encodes CASTPSEGLYGYTF.